The 13 T cell receptor beta chains reported below all come from one sample, sequenced in a study of CD8 T cells in seronegative destructive rheumatoid arthritis. Some clones are missing from TCRdb's copy, which holds only in-frame ones; the method was immunoSEQ multiplex PCR. The sample holds around 990 clones, more than 80% seen once. The specimen was CD8+ T cells from blood. These receptor sequences come from a woman aged 60 to 80 with seronegative destructive rheumatoid arthritis.

The chain links TRBV28 to TRBJ1-1; 12 bases match TRBD1. The CDR3 covers 16 residues. Germline-derived CDR1 and CDR2 are MDHEN and SYDVKM. J lost 6 bases, V lost 3 bases, and 8 bases had no gene match. The CDR3 spells CASSLGQGAFLPEAFF. The CDR3 bases are TGTGCCAGCAGTTTGGGACAGGGGGCCTTTCTTCCTGAAGCTTTCTTT.

The V and J genes are TRBV27 and TRBJ1-2; tentative D call: TRBD1 (5 bases). Trimming cost V 5 bases and J 2 bases, with 12 bases left between them. This CDR3 comprises 14 residues. CDR1 MNHEY and CDR2 SMNVEV come from the germline V gene (reference sequence). CDR3 DNA sequence: TGTGCCAGCAGTCCCCGACAGTTCAACTATGGCTACACCTTC. Translation gives CASSPRQFNYGYTF.

The V gene is TRBV4-3, the J gene TRBJ1-5; no clear D gene. The germline gives CDR1 LGHNA, CDR2 YSLEER. V shed 1 base and J shed 2 bases, with 9 bases lying between them. This CDR3 has 15 residues. The CDR3 DNA is TGCGCCAGCAGCCAAGGGATCGGGGGCAATCAGCCCCAGCATTTT. Translating it yields CASSQGIGGNQPQHF.

This chain uses TRBV2 with TRBJ2-1; tentative D call: TRBD2 (6 bases). Deletions cut 2 bases from V and 5 bases from J, with 16 bases between. CDR1 and CDR2 from the germline V gene are SNHLY and FYNNEI. The CDR3 spans 16 residues. CDR3 loop: CASSEPGRQIDNEQFF. The CDR3, as DNA: TGTGCCAGCAGTGAACCAGGGAGGCAGATAGACAATGAGCAGTTCTTC.

The CDR3 protein is CASNALITDTQYF. The CDR3 DNA reads TGTGCCAGCAATGCGCTGATCACAGATACGCAGTATTTT. This chain joins TRBV6-1 and TRBJ2-3; no firm D call. CDR3 size: 13 residues. V was clipped by 7 bases and J by 2 bases, with 10 bases between them. Germline values: CDR1 MNHNS, CDR2 SASEGT.

The gene calls are TRBV28 and TRBJ2-5; D is unresolved. The length of the CDR3 is 11 residues. V was clipped by 5 bases and J by 5 bases, with 6 bases between them. Germline V CDR1 and CDR2: MDHEN, SYDVKM. CDR3 coding DNA: TGTGCCAGCAGTAGCGCGGAGACCCAGTACTTC. The encoded protein is CASSSAETQYF. Together with reference TRBV28 and TRBJ2-5, the CDR3 gives the full variable domain: DVKVTQSSRYLVKRTGEKVFLECVQDMDHENMFWYRQDPGLGLRLIYFSYDVKMKEKGDIPEGYSVSREKKERFSLILESASTNQTSMYLCASSSAETQYFGPGTRLLVL.

The chain combines TRBV7-9 with TRBJ2-6; D is unresolved. Germline assignment: CDR1 SEHNR and CDR2 FQNEAQ (reference sequence). The V gene lost 5 bases and the J gene lost 0 bases, with 20 bases spanning the gap. The CDR3 covers 19 residues. The CDR3, as DNA: TGTGCCAGCAGCCTCCATTACGCAGACACTTTCTCTGGGGCCAACGTCCTGACTTTC. Encoded protein: CASSLHYADTFSGANVLTF. Using reference TRBV7-9 and TRBJ2-6 for the parts outside the CDR3, the full variable domain is DTGVSQNPRHKITKRGQNVTFRCDPISEHNRLYWYRQTLGQGPEFLTYFQNEAQLEKSRLLSDRFSAERPKGSFSTLEIQRTEQGDSAMYLCASSLHYADTFSGANVLTFGAGSRLTVL.

This chain joins TRBV4-3 and TRBJ2-5, with 12 bases that match TRBD2. The CDR3 spans 17 residues. Germline CDR1 LGHNA, CDR2 YSLEER. The V segment lost 0 bases and the J segment 2 bases; nucleotides outside the gene matches: 4. The CDR3 DNA follows: TGCGCCAGCAGCCAAGATCTCCTAGCGGGAGGGCAAGAGACCCAGTACTTC. Its translation: CASSQDLLAGGQETQYF.

The V call is TRBV27, the J call TRBJ1-1, with TRBD1 matching 7 bases. From germline, CDR1 is MNHEY and CDR2 SMNVEV (reference sequence). CDR3 length equals 16 residues. The junction had 10 bases not matched to a gene; V was cut back by 6 bases and J by 0 bases. The CDR3 nucleotides read TGTGCCAGCAGCGCAACCGCCAGGGGGGTGAACACTGAAGCTTTCTTT. It translates to CASSATARGVNTEAFF.

This clone was seen a single time. This chain links TRBV19 with TRBJ1-1, with D uncertain. The CDR3 has 13 amino acids. V was shortened by 7 bases and J by 10 bases, with 19 bases between the two germline ends. CDR1 LNHDA and CDR2 SQIVND come from the germline V gene (reference sequence). The DNA for the CDR3 is TGTGCCAGTACCCCCGCCCCGGGTTTTGGAGCTTTCTTT. Translated, it gives CASTPAPGFGAFF.

V and J are TRBV27 and TRBJ2-1; a possible D gene is TRBD2 (6 bases). CDR3 length: 16 amino acids. Germline CDR1 reads MNHEY; CDR2 reads SMNVEV (reference sequence). V lost 2 bases to trimming and J lost 7 bases, with 18 bases between them. CDR3 in DNA: TGTGCCAGCAGTTTAGACGGGCTAGCGTTCTCGAATGAGCAGTTCTTC. Protein sequence: CASSLDGLAFSNEQFF.

The chain uses TRBV7-9 and TRBJ2-7; 14 nucleotides align to TRBD2. Per germline, CDR1 SEHNR and CDR2 FQNEAQ (reference sequence). The CDR3 sequence is 18 residues long. After removal of 5 bases from V and 2 bases from J, the junction contained 11 bases not matched to a gene. In DNA form, the CDR3 reads TGTGCCAGCAGCAACTCCGGGACTAGCGGGAGACTACCCTACGAGCAGTACTTC. It yields the protein CASSNSGTSGRLPYEQYF.

This clone has just a few counts. V and J are TRBV10-3 and TRBJ2-5; 12 nucleotides match TRBD2. The germline V gene encodes CDR1 ENHRY and CDR2 SYGVKD. J lost 4 bases, V lost 0 bases, and 9 bases had no gene match. This CDR3 region has 18 residues. The CDR3: CAISESASGRAEAETQYF. The DNA for the CDR3 is TGTGCCATCAGTGAGTCGGCTAGCGGGAGGGCCGAGGCAGAGACCCAGTACTTC.